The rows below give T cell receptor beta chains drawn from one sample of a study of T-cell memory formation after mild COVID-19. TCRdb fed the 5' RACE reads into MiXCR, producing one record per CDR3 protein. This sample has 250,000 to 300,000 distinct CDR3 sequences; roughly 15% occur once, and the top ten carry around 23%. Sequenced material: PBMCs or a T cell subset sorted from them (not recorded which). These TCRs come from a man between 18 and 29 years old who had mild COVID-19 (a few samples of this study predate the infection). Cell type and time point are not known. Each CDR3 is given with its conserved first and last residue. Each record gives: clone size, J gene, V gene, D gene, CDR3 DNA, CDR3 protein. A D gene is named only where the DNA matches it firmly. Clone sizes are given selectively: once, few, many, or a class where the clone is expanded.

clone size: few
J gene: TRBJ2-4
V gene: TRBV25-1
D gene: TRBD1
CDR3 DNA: TGTGCCAGCAGTGACCGGACAGGGGGGGCCAAAAACATTCAGTACTTC
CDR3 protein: CASSDRTGGAKNIQYF

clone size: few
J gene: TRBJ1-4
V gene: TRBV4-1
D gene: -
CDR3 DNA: TGCGCCAGCAGGCCACAGGCGGCTAATGAAAAACTGTTTTTT
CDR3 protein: CASRPQAANEKLFF

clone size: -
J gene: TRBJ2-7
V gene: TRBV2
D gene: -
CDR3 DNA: TGTGCCAGCAGTGAACAGGGGACTCACTACGAGCAGTACTTC
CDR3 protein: CASSEQGTHYEQYF

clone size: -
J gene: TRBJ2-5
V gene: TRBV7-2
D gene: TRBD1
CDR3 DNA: TGTGCCAGCAGCTTACCGGACAGGCAAGAGACCCAGTACTTC
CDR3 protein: CASSLPDRQETQYF

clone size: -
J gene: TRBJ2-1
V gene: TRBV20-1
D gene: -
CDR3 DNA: TGCAGTGCTAGACAGTTACATGAGCAGTTCTTC
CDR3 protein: CSARQLHEQFF

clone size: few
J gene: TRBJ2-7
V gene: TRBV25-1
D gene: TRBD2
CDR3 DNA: TGTGCCAGCAGTGATGATGTGCGGGGGGACGGGTACGAGCAGTACTTC
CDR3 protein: CASSDDVRGDGYEQYF

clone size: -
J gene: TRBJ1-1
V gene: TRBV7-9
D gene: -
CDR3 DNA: TGTGCCAGCACCCAAGGACGGGAGAACACTGAAGCTTTCTTT
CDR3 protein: CASTQGRENTEAFF

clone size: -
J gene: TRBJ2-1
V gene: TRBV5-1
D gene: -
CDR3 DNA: TGCGCCAGCAGCTTGGTCGGGATATCCTACAATGAGCAGTTCTTC
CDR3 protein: CASSLVGISYNEQFF

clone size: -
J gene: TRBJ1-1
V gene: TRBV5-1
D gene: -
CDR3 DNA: TGCGCCAGCAGCGAGGGACATACGAACACTGAAGCTTTCTTT
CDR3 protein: CASSEGHTNTEAFF

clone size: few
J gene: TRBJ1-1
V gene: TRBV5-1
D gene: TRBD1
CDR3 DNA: TGCGCCAGCAGCTTGAAGACAGGGGGTTCCACTGAAGCTTTCTTT
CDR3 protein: CASSLKTGGSTEAFF

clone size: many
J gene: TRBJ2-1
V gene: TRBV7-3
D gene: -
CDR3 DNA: TGTGCCAGCAGTCCGCGCGGGGACGCGTACAATGAGCAGTTCTTC
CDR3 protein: CASSPRGDAYNEQFF

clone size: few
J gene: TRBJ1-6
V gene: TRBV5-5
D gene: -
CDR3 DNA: TGTGCCAGCAGCTTGTTTATGGGGGGCATATCCTATAATTCACCCCTCCACTTT
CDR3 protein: CASSLFMGGISYNSPLHF

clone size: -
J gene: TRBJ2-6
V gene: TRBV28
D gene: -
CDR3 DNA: TGTGCCAGCAGTTCACACGATACTGGGGCCAACGTCCTGACTTTC
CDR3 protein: CASSSHDTGANVLTF

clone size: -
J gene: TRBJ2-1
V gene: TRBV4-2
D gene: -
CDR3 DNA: TGTGCCAGCGGAATAATGGCGTATGAGCAGTTCTTC
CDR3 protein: CASGIMAYEQFF

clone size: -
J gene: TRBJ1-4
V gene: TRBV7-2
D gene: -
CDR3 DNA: TGTGCCAGCAGCTTAGGGTCTGAAAGGGGTATTGAAAAACTGTTTTTT
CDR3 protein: CASSLGSERGIEKLFF

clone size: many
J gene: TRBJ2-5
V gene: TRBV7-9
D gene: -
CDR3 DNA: TGTGCCAGCAGCTTAGCTATCCAAGAGACCCAGTACTTC
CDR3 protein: CASSLAIQETQYF

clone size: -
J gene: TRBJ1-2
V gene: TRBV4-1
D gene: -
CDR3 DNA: TGCGCCAGCAGCCCGATCATGCAAGGGGGCTACACCTTC
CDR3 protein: CASSPIMQGGYTF

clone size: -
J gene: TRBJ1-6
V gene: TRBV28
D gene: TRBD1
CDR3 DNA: TGTGCCAGCAGCTCCGGACAGGTGGGTTCACCCCTCCACTTT
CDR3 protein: CASSSGQVGSPLHF

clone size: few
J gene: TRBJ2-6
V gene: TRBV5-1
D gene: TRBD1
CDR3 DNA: TGCGCCAGCAGCTTGGAAGGGGGCTTTGTGGCCAACGTCCTGACTTTC
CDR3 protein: CASSLEGGFVANVLTF

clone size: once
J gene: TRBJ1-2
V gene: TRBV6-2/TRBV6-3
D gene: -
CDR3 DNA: TGTGCCAGCAGTTACGGGGCGTCGGATGGCTACACCTTC
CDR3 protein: CASSYGASDGYTF

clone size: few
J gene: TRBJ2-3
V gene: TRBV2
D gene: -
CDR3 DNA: TGTGCCAGCAGTCGACTAGTCACTAGCACAGATACGCAGTATTTT
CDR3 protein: CASSRLVTSTDTQYF

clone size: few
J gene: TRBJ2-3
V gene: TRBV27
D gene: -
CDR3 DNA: TGTGCCAGCAGTTTATCAAGGACCGGGCTGGATACGCAGTATTTT
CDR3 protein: CASSLSRTGLDTQYF

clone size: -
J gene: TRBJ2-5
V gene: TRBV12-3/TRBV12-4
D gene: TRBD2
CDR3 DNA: TGTGCCAGCAGTTTCTCACCAGCGGGGGGTCAAGAGACCCAGTACTTC
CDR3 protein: CASSFSPAGGQETQYF

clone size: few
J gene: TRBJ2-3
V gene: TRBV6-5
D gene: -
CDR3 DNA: TGTGCCAGCAGTTACTCGTATCCGGGTTCAGATACGCAGTATTTT
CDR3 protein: CASSYSYPGSDTQYF

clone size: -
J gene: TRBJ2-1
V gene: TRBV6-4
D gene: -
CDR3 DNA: TGTGCCAGCAGTGATCAGGGGGGGCATGAGCAGTTCTTC
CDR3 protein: CASSDQGGHEQFF

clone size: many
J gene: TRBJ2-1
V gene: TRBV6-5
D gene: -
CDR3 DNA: TGTGCCAGCAGTTACTCGTCCTCCTACAATGAGCAGTTCTTC
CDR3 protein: CASSYSSSYNEQFF

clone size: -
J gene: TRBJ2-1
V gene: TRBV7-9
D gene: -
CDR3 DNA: TGTGCCAGCAGGAGGATCGAACTAGGGGCGAGCAATGAGCAGTTCTTC
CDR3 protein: CASRRIELGASNEQFF

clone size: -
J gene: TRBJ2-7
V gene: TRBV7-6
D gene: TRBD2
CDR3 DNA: TGTGCCAGCAGCTTAGCGCGGGGGGTCTTCTACGAGCAGTACTTC
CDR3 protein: CASSLARGVFYEQYF

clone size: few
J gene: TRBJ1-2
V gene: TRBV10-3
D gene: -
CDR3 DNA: TGTGCCATCAGTGGTGCAGGGCTCCTAGACCCCCGGGGCTATGGCTACACCTTC
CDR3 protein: CAISGAGLLDPRGYGYTF

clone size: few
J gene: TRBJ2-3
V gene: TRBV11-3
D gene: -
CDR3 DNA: TGTGCCAGCAGCCCGGTGGGGGCAGATACGCAGTATTTT
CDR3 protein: CASSPVGADTQYF

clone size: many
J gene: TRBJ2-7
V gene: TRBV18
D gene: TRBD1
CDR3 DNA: TGTGCCAGCTCCCAAGGACAGGCCTACGAGCAGTACTTC
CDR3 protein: CASSQGQAYEQYF

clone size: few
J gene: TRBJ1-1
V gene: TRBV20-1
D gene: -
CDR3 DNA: TGCAGTGCTAGGAGGAGGGTTTGGGACACTGAAGCTTTCTTT
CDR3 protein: CSARRRVWDTEAFF

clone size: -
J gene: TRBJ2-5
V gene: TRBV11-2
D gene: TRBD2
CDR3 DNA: TGTGCCAGCAGCTTAGATCCTCTCCAAGCGGGGGGACGATTGGGAGAGACCCAGTACTTC
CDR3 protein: CASSLDPLQAGGRLGETQYF

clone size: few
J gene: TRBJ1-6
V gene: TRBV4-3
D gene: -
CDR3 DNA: TGCGCCAGCAGCCAAGATAACGTTGGGGGTTCAAATTCACCCCTCCACTTT
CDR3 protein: CASSQDNVGGSNSPLHF

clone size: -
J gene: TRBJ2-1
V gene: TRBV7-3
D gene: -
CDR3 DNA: TGTGCCAGCAGCCGAGGGCAGGGGTCCAATGAGCAGTTCTTC
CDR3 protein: CASSRGQGSNEQFF

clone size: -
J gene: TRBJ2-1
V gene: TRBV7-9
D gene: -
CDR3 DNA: TGTGCCAGCAGCTTTTCCGGCCCCAGCTCCTACAATGAGCAGTTCTTC
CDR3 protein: CASSFSGPSSYNEQFF

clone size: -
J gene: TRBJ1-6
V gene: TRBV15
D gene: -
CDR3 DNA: TGTGCCACCAGCAGAGATGGGGGGAACGGCTCACCCCTCCACTTT
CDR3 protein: CATSRDGGNGSPLHF

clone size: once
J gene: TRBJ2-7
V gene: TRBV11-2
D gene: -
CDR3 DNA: TGTGCCAGCAGCCCGGTTAGGGGGGGCCTCTTCGAGCAGTACTTC
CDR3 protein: CASSPVRGGLFEQYF

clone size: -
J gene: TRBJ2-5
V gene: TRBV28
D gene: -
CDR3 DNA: TGTGCCAGCAGTGGTGGGGGGGCCATTTTAGAGACCCAGTACTTC
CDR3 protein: CASSGGGAILETQYF

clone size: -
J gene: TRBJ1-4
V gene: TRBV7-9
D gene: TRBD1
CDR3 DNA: TGTGCCAGCAGCTTAGACGGGACAGGTCGCGAAAAACTGTTTTTT
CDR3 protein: CASSLDGTGREKLFF

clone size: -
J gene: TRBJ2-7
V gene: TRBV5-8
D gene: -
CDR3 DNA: TGTGCCAGCAGCCGGCCGGTGGGGACCTCCTACGAGCAGTACTTC
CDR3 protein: CASSRPVGTSYEQYF

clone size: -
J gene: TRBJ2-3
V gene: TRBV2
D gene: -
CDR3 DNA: TGTGCCAGCAGCCGCAGGACAGCGCCCACAGATACGCAGTATTTT
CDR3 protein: CASSRRTAPTDTQYF